These 14 T cell receptor beta chains originate from one sample sequenced in a study of metastatic and nonmetastatic thyroid tumors. Every patient was untreated before thyroid surgery. TCRdb re-called clones via MiXCR from the PCR reads. Among roughly 29,000 clones, about 22% were seen once, and the ten largest hold more than 2%. The sample consisted of blood. These receptors were obtained from a female donor with papillary thyroid cancer or a benign thyroid nodule (not recorded which). Some clones in this sample may be carry-over from other donors' samples.

The V call is TRBV12-3 or TRBV12-4, the J call TRBJ1-6; TRBD1 matches at 8 bases. There are 14 residues in the CDR3. V shed 2 bases, J shed 10 bases, and the junction held 4 bases outside the gene matches. This CDR3 is CASSLTGGASPLHF. The CDR3 DNA follows: TGTGCCAGCAGTTTAACAGGGGGTGCCTCACCCCTCCACTTT.

This clone was recorded at least ten times. The chain has TRBV11-1 and TRBJ2-5, with 7 bases matching TRBD1. V shed 5 bases, J shed 5 bases, and the junction held 8 bases outside the gene matches. The CDR3 consists of 14 residues. Germline V lookup: CDR1 SGHAT, CDR2 FQDESV (reference sequence). DNA for the CDR3: TGTGCCAGCAGCCAGGGACAGATTCCGGAGACCCAGTACTTC. Translating it yields CASSQGQIPETQYF.

There are many counts of this clone. The chain is built from TRBV13 and TRBJ2-7, with 7 bases identical to TRBD2. The CDR3 spans 17 residues. In germline, CDR1 is PRHDT, CDR2 FYEKMQ (reference sequence). Trimming cost V 8 bases and J 5 bases; bases outside gene matches: 21. The CDR3 loop is CASGRTLADESPNEQYF. CDR3 nucleotides: TGTGCCAGCGGACGTACCCTAGCGGACGAATCGCCTAACGAGCAGTACTTC.

This clone appeared a single time. The chain joins TRBV7-2 to TRBJ1-6; D is possibly TRBD1 (5 bases). V lost 6 bases, J lost 5 bases, and 11 bases lay in between. Germline CDR1 reads SGHTA; CDR2 reads FQGNSA. The CDR3 sequence is 14 residues long. The CDR3: CASRGDANNSPLHF. As DNA, the CDR3 is TGTGCCAGCAGGGGGGACGCAAATAATTCACCCCTCCACTTT. The full variable domain, completed using reference TRBV7-2 and TRBJ1-6, is GAGVSQSPSNKVTEKGKDVELRCDPISGHTALYWYRQSLGQGLEFLIYFQGNSAPDKSGLPSDRFSAERTGGSVSTLTIQRTQQEDSAVYLCASRGDANNSPLHFGNGTRLTVT.

This clone was recorded at least ten times. As DNA, the CDR3 is TGTGCCAGCAGCTTAGTTTACGGGAGGGCCTCCCGGAGGGCAGATACGCAGTATTTT. Encoded protein: CASSLVYGRASRRADTQYF. This chain connects TRBV11-3 to TRBJ2-3; 8 bases match TRBD2. The CDR3 runs 19 residues. The V segment lost 1 base and the J segment 4 bases; nucleotides outside the gene matches: 16. Germline V gives CDR1 SGHNT, CDR2 YENEEA.

This chain links TRBV4-2 with TRBJ1-1; D gene uncertain. Trimming removed 0 bases at V and 4 bases at J, with 9 bases between. The germline CDR1 and CDR2 sequences are LGHNA and YNFKEQ. CDR3 length equals 14 residues. This chain's CDR3 is CASSQDATSTEAFF. In DNA form, the CDR3 reads TGTGCCAGCAGCCAAGATGCCACGAGCACTGAAGCTTTCTTT.

This clone was recorded at least ten times. The gene calls are TRBV20-1 and TRBJ2-1, with D perhaps TRBD2 (6 bases). This CDR3 is 12 amino acids long. Per the germline V gene, CDR1 is DFQATT and CDR2 is SNEGSKA (reference sequence). Trimming removed 3 bases at V and 14 bases at J, with 17 bases between. The CDR3 reads CSASQDPGGEFF. The CDR3 coding sequence is TGCAGTGCTAGTCAGGACCCCGGAGGGGAGTTCTTC.

The V gene is TRBV18, the J gene TRBJ1-2; 9 nucleotides match TRBD1. The CDR3 covers 15 residues. The V gene end was trimmed by 3 bases and the J gene end by 6 bases; junction bases not matched to a gene: 8. CDR1 and CDR2 from the germline V gene are KGHSH and LQKENI. The chain's CDR3 is CASSPQGQGWDGYTF. The CDR3 DNA reads TGTGCCAGCTCACCTCAGGGACAGGGATGGGATGGCTACACCTTC.

This clone was detected ten times or more. The rearrangement joins TRBV12-5 to TRBJ1-1; D call uncertain. In germline, CDR1 is LGHNT, CDR2 FRNRAP. V gave up 0 bases and J gave up 3 bases, with 14 bases separating them. There are 16 residues in the CDR3. CDR3 amino acids: CASGLVLGRRDTEAFF. For the CDR3, the DNA is TGTGCTAGTGGTTTGGTACTTGGCAGGCGGGACACTGAAGCTTTCTTT.

This clone was counted a few times. At one end, the junction sequence differs from germline, possibly due to a read error. This sample includes further DNA sequences coding for the same CDR3. This chain links TRBV10-3 with TRBJ2-3, with D maybe TRBD1 (7 bases). Germline V lookup: CDR1 ENHRY, CDR2 SYGVKD. The CDR3 is 14 residues long. This CDR3 is CASRQGTSTDTQYF. Here the CDR3 DNA reads TGTGCATCCCGACAGGGAACTAGCACGGATACGCAGTATTTT.

This clone occurred many times. V gene TRBV5-5 combines with J gene TRBJ1-5, with D possibly matching TRBD1 (5 bases). The ends were cut back, 4 bases at V and 0 bases at J, with 14 bases in the middle. CDR1 and CDR2 from the germline V gene are SGHKS and YYEKEE (reference sequence). The CDR3 is 16 amino acids. In DNA, the CDR3 is TGTGCCAGCAGCCTCGGGGGACTCACTAGCAATCAGCCCCAGCATTTT. Its protein product is CASSLGGLTSNQPQHF.

This clone was picked up many times. Given the absence of the conserved phenylalanine or tryptophan at the CDR3 end, a read error is likely. The V call is TRBV6-2 or TRBV6-3, the J call TRBJ1-2; D remains unclear. This CDR3 has 14 amino acids. Germline CDR1 MNHEY, CDR2 SVGEGT. V was shortened by 4 bases and J by 3 bases, with 12 bases between the two germline ends. For the CDR3, the DNA is TGTGCCAGCAGTTTTTCCCTTTCTGACTATGGCTACACCTCC. This encodes CASSFSLSDYGYTS.

The sample holds many counts of this clone. The V gene is TRBV9, the J gene TRBJ2-5; 13 nucleotides agree with TRBD2. CDR1 is SGDLS and CDR2 is YYNGEE in the germline V gene. The trim removed 6 bases at V and 3 bases at J, leaving 5 bases unmatched. The CDR3 has 15 amino acids. The CDR3 loop is CASTTSGRAKETQYF. DNA for the CDR3: TGTGCCAGCACCACTAGCGGGAGGGCCAAAGAGACCCAGTACTTC.

This clone appeared many times. Other DNA variants within this sample encode the same CDR3. V gene TRBV6-1 combines with J gene TRBJ1-2, with D perhaps TRBD1 (6 bases). Germline CDR1 MNHNS, CDR2 SASEGT. The CDR3 extends over 14 amino acids. The V end was cut by 7 bases, the J end by 2 bases, with 14 bases between. The CDR3 nucleotides read TGTGCCAGCAAGCGGACAGACCTCAACTATGGCTACACCTTC. Protein product: CASKRTDLNYGYTF.